This T cell receptor (beta chain) is drawn from a study of T cells after yellow fever vaccination. V lost 3 bases to trimming and J lost 4 bases, with 12 bases between them. Germline V gene sequence: CDR1 SGHVS, CDR2 FQNEAQ. The CDR3 contains 14 residues. MiXCR, run by TCRdb on the 5' RACE reads, gives a single entry per CDR3 protein. Among under 550,000 distinct CDR3 sequences listed, 20% to 25% were seen once. In this sample, this clonotype turned up a few times. The receptor's source is a man between 18 and 35 years old who received the YFV17D yellow fever vaccine. The V and J genes are TRBV7-8 and TRBJ1-1; D gene ambiguous. Specimen: PBMCs, collected approximately 20 days after the first yellow fever vaccination. The CDR3 spells CASSLGTMVTEAFF. In DNA form, the CDR3 reads TGTGCCAGCAGCTTGGGAACTATGGTCACTGAAGCTTTCTTT.